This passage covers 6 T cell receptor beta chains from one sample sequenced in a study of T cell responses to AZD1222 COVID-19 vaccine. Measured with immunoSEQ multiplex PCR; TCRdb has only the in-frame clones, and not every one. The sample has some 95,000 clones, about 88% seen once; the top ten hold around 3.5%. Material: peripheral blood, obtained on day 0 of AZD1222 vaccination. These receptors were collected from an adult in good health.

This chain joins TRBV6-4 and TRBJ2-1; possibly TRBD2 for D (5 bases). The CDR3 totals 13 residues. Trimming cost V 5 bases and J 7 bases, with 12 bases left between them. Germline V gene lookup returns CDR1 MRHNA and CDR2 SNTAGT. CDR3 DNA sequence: TGTGCCAGCAGTCAGAGGGTTGCAAATGAGCAGTTCTTC. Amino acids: CASSQRVANEQFF.

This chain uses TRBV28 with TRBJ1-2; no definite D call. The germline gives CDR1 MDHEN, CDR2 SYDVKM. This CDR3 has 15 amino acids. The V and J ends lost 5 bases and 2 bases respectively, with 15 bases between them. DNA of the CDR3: TGTGCCAGCAGTGTTTTCGTAGGCGTAAACTATGGCTACACCTTC. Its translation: CASSVFVGVNYGYTF.

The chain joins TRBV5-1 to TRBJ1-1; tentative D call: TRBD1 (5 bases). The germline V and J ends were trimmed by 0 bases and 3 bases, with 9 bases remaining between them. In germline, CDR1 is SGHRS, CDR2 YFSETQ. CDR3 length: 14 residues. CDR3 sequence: CASSLVLGDTEAFF. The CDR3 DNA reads TGCGCCAGCAGCTTGGTTCTAGGGGACACTGAAGCTTTCTTT.

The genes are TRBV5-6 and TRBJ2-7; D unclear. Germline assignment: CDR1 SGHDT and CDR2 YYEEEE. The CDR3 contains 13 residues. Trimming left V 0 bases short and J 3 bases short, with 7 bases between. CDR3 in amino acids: CASSLVGRYEQYF. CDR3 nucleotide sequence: TGTGCCAGCAGCTTGGTAGGACGCTACGAGCAGTACTTC.

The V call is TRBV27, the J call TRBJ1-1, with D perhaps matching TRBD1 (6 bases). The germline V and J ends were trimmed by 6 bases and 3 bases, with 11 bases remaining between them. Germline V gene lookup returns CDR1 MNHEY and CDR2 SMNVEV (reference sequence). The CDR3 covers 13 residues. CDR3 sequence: CASRPNRDTEAFF. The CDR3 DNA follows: TGTGCCAGCAGACCAAACAGGGACACTGAAGCTTTCTTT.

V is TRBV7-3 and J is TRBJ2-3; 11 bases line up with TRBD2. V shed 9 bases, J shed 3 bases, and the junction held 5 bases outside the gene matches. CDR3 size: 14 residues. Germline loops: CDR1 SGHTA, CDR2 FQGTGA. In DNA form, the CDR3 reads TGTGCCAGTTCTACTAGCGGGGGAACAGATACGCAGTATTTT. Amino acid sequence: CASSTSGGTDTQYF.